The clone carrying this T cell receptor (beta chain) was seen more than once but under ten times. The sample originates from a study of blood T cell repertoires in COVID-19. Study context: The United States, Italy and Spain supplied acute and convalescent COVID-19 samples. PBMCs, B-cell-depleted T cells, or T cells provided the cDNA or gDNA that made up the material.

Clones were sequenced by immunoSEQ multiplex PCR, and TCRdb holds only the in-frame ones, with some missing. The sample yields around 60,000 clones, 65% to 90% seen once. What was sequenced was peripheral blood. The receptor was isolated from a woman older than 75 with active or convalescent COVID-19.

The CDR3 coding sequence is TGTGCCAGCAGCCGTGACACTGAAGCTTTCTTT. Translation: CASSRDTEAFF. The rearrangement uses TRBV12-3 or TRBV12-4 and TRBJ1-1; D is undetermined. V lost 6 bases and J 3 bases, leaving 5 bases between the germline ends. The CDR3 length is 11 residues.